The 28 T cell receptor beta chains below were found in one sample sequenced in a study of blood T cell repertoires in COVID-19. Method: immunoSEQ multiplex PCR; TCRdb's copy keeps in-frame clones and lacks some. The sample lists 200,000 to 300,000 clones, about nine tenths occurring once. Source material: peripheral blood. Receptors were obtained from a man aged 55-75 years who had recovered from COVID-19.

The genes are TRBV15 and TRBJ2-7, with 7 bases aligning to TRBD1. Germline assignment: CDR1 LNHNV and CDR2 YYDKDF (reference sequence). V dropped 0 bases and J dropped 2; count of bases not matched to a gene: 4. CDR3 size: 15 residues. DNA of the CDR3: TGTGCCACCAGCAGAGAGGGACAGCCGCCCTACGAGCAGTACTTC. Its protein product is CATSREGQPPYEQYF.

The chain recombines TRBV6-6 with TRBJ2-1, with 8 bases aligning to TRBD2. This CDR3 comprises 15 residues. V lost 5 bases to trimming and J lost 6 bases; unmatched junction nucleotides: 9. Germline loops: CDR1 MNHNY, CDR2 SVGAGI (reference sequence). DNA of the CDR3: TGTGCCAGCAGTCTGCTTAGCGGGGATGTCAATGAGCAGTTCTTC. It encodes CASSLLSGDVNEQFF.

The rearrangement links TRBV10-3 to TRBJ2-7; 8 bases fit TRBD1. Germline trimming cut 4 bases from V and 2 bases from J; bases unmatched to any gene: 4. The germline V gene encodes CDR1 ENHRY and CDR2 SYGVKD. This CDR3 comprises 14 residues. The DNA for the CDR3 is TGTGCCATCAGTGGGTGGGGACAGGCCTACGAGCAGTACTTC. Its translation is CAISGWGQAYEQYF.

The V call is TRBV14, the J call TRBJ2-2; 12 bases are a match to TRBD2. Germline values: CDR1 SGHDN, CDR2 FVKESK. V trimming: 1 base; J trimming: 3 bases; junction bases outside the gene matches: 6. The CDR3 sequence is 18 residues long. The CDR3 spells CASSQVLAGGPYTGELFF. CDR3 bases: TGTGCCAGCAGCCAAGTCCTAGCGGGGGGGCCATACACCGGGGAGCTGTTTTTT.

The chain links TRBV9 to TRBJ2-7; D is unclear. Germline CDR1 is SGDLS and CDR2 is YYNGEE. CDR3 size: 14 residues. With 4 bases removed from V and 6 bases from J, the gap between germline ends came to 17 bases. CDR3 loop: CASSPTPTVTEQYF. CDR3 bases: TGTGCCAGCAGCCCAACTCCCACAGTCACCGAGCAGTACTTC. The entire variable domain, with the rest obtained from reference TRBV9 and TRBJ2-7, is as follows: DSGVTQTPKHLITATGQRVTLRCSPRSGDLSVYWYQQSLDQGLQFLIQYYNGEERAKGNILERFSAQQFPDLHSELNLSSLELGDSALYFCASSPTPTVTEQYFGPGTRLTVT.

This clone was seen a handful of times. This chain connects TRBV6-5 to TRBJ1-2, with TRBD1 as a possible D gene (6 bases). Trimming pared 8 bases from V and 8 bases from J, leaving 15 bases between. CDR1 is MNHEY and CDR2 is SVGAGI in the germline V gene. The CDR3 is 12 residues long. This CDR3 is CASSQGPGGYTF. DNA for the CDR3: TGTGCCAGCTCACAGGGACCGGGGGGCTACACCTTC.

The chain links TRBV6-5 to TRBJ2-7, with 12 positions matching TRBD1. Losses at the gene ends were 6 bases for V and 5 bases for J; bases not matched to a gene: 2. This CDR3 region has 13 residues. Germline CDR1 is MNHEY and CDR2 is SVGAGI. The CDR3 bases are TGTGCCAGCAGGGGGACAGGGGGCGACGAGCAGTACTTC. Protein: CASRGTGGDEQYF.

This rearrangement joins TRBV7-2 to TRBJ2-7; TRBD1 is a possible D gene (5 bases). Germline V gives CDR1 SGHTA, CDR2 FQGNSA. The CDR3 contains 13 residues. The V gene lost 1 base and the J gene lost 3 bases, with 7 bases spanning the gap. As DNA, the CDR3 is TGTGCCAGCAGCTTAGAGGGGAACTACGAGCAGTACTTC. This translates into CASSLEGNYEQYF.

The CDR3 nucleotides are TGTGCCAGCAGCGTCCCCCCGACAGGGGGGGGCTACACCTTC. Protein sequence: CASSVPPTGGGYTF. The chain links TRBV9 to TRBJ1-2; 9 bases map to TRBD1. The CDR3 has 14 amino acids. After removal of 2 bases from V and 8 bases from J, the junction contained 7 bases not matched to a gene. Germline CDR1 and CDR2: SGDLS and YYNGEE.

The chain joins TRBV14 to TRBJ2-1, with 8 bases that match TRBD2. Germline loops: CDR1 SGHDN, CDR2 FVKESK. Losses at the gene ends were 0 bases for V and 4 bases for J; bases not matched to a gene: 11. The CDR3 has 18 amino acids. The CDR3 here is CASSQDVLRRGAYNEQFF. The DNA for the CDR3 is TGTGCCAGCAGCCAAGATGTCTTGCGGCGGGGGGCATACAATGAGCAGTTCTTC.

The rearrangement uses TRBV5-8 and TRBJ1-4; D is possibly TRBD1 (5 bases). The CDR3 sequence is 16 residues long. V was pared by 4 bases and J by 8 bases, with 21 bases between. Germline loops: CDR1 SGHTS, CDR2 YDEGEE. CDR3 DNA sequence: TGTGCCAGCAGCGATCCCCTACGAGGGGCGGGGGAAAAACTGTTTTTT. Translating it yields CASSDPLRGAGEKLFF. The full variable domain, in which reference TRBV5-8 and TRBJ1-4 provide the parts outside the CDR3, is EAGVTQSPTHLIKTRGQQATLRCSPISGHTSVYWYQQALGLGLQFLLWYDEGEERNRGNFPPRFSGRQFPNYSSELNVNALELEDSALYLCASSDPLRGAGEKLFFGSGTQLSVL.

V is TRBV6-1 and J is TRBJ1-5, with a weak D call TRBD1 (5 bases). The CDR3 is 16 residues long. Trimming left V 1 base short and J 7 bases short, with 17 bases between. CDR1 is MNHNS and CDR2 is SASEGT in the germline V gene. The CDR3 region has the DNA TGTGCCAGCAGTGAAGGTCCCTCACCTGGGGCACAGCCCCAGCATTTT. Translated: CASSEGPSPGAQPQHF.

This chain links TRBV5-5 with TRBJ2-7; 11 bases agree with TRBD1. The germline gives CDR1 SGHKS, CDR2 YYEKEE (reference sequence). V lost 7 bases and J lost 5; bases outside the gene matches: 2. The CDR3 covers 12 residues. DNA for the CDR3: TGTGCCAGCCGGACAGGGGGCGACGAGCAGTACTTC. It specifies CASRTGGDEQYF. Complete variable domain (other parts from reference TRBV5-5 and TRBJ2-7): DAGVTQSPTHLIKTRGQQVTLRCSPISGHKSVSWYQQVLGQGPQFIFQYYEKEERGRGNFPDRFSARQFPNYSSELNVNALLLGDSALYLCASRTGGDEQYFGPGTRLTVT.

The J gene is TRBJ2-5, the V gene TRBV2, with TRBD2 matching over 12 bases. The germline V gene has CDR1 SNHLY and CDR2 FYNNEI. Unmatched junction bases numbered 3, after V lost 2 bases and J lost 5 bases. The CDR3 contains 15 residues. The CDR3, as DNA: TGTGCCAGCAGTGAACTAGCGGGGGGGGTGGAGACCCAGTACTTC. Its protein product is CASSELAGGVETQYF.

The chain joins TRBV7-2 to TRBJ2-3; 7 nucleotides line up with TRBD2. This CDR3 has 16 amino acids. Germline V gene data show CDR1 as SGHTA and CDR2 as FQGNSA. The junction had 13 bases not matched to a gene; V was cut back by 5 bases and J by 5 bases. The CDR3 nucleotides read TGTGCCAGCAGCGCCCGGGTAGCGGGCGATCGAGATACGCAGTATTTT. Translation gives CASSARVAGDRDTQYF.

The chain has TRBV5-1 and TRBJ2-1, with TRBD1 as a possible D gene (6 bases). The V gene lost 4 bases and the J gene lost 2 bases, with 13 bases spanning the gap. Germline-derived CDR1 and CDR2 are SGHRS and YFSETQ. The CDR3 spans 15 residues. The CDR3 loop reads CASSTQGAPYNEQFF. The CDR3 DNA follows: TGCGCCAGCAGCACACAGGGAGCCCCCTACAATGAGCAGTTCTTC.

V gene TRBV27 combines with J gene TRBJ1-2; TRBD1 agrees at 9 bases. Germline V gene data show CDR1 as MNHEY and CDR2 as SMNVEV (reference sequence). Unmatched junction bases numbered 4, after V lost 5 bases and J lost 0 bases. CDR3 size: 15 residues. The CDR3 spells CASSVYRGPNYGYTF. The CDR3 DNA reads as TGTGCCAGCAGTGTATACAGGGGGCCTAACTATGGCTACACCTTC.

This clone has a single count. The V call is TRBV5-4, the J call TRBJ1-5, with D perhaps TRBD1 (6 bases). Germline loops: CDR1 SGHNT, CDR2 YYREEE (reference sequence). Trimming left V 1 base short and J 7 bases short, with 6 bases between. This CDR3 region has 12 residues. CDR3 coding DNA: TGTGCCAGCAGCTTGAGGGGGCAGCCCCAGCATTTT. Translation gives CASSLRGQPQHF.

The V and J genes are TRBV7-2 and TRBJ1-5; D is undetermined. The length of the CDR3 is 15 residues. Trimming stripped 5 bases from V and 3 bases from J, with 14 bases between. CDR1 SGHTA and CDR2 FQGNSA come from the germline V gene. CDR3 nucleotides: TGTGCCAGCAGCACCGAGGGCGCGGACAATCAGCCCCAGCATTTT. Residues: CASSTEGADNQPQHF.

The rearrangement uses TRBV6-5 and TRBJ2-7; the match to TRBD1 covers 8 bases. CDR3 length: 15 amino acids. Germline-derived CDR1 and CDR2 are MNHEY and SVGAGI. The junction had 8 bases not matched to a gene; V was cut back by 4 bases and J by 3 bases. This chain's CDR3 is CASSLSSGGFYEQYF. The CDR3 bases are TGTGCCAGCAGTTTGTCGTCAGGGGGCTTCTACGAGCAGTACTTC.

This chain links TRBV27 with TRBJ1-2; D gene ambiguous. Deletions cut 4 bases from V and 6 bases from J, with 9 bases between. In germline, CDR1 is MNHEY, CDR2 SMNVEV (reference sequence). This CDR3 has 12 residues. The CDR3: CASSSSGNGYTF. The CDR3 nucleotides read TGTGCCAGCAGTTCCTCAGGAAATGGCTACACCTTC.

V is TRBV3-1 (or the pseudogene TRBV3-2) and J is TRBJ2-5; TRBD2 agrees at 14 bases. The CDR3 runs 18 residues. CDR1 is LGHDT and CDR2 is YNNKEL in the germline V gene (reference sequence). Unmatched junction bases numbered 12, after V lost 4 bases and J lost 5 bases. DNA for the CDR3: TGTGCCAGCAGCCGCCTGACTAGCGGGGGGGCCGGACGGGAGACCCAGTACTTC. Residues: CASSRLTSGGAGRETQYF.

V gene TRBV4-1 combines with J gene TRBJ2-5; 8 bases fit TRBD2. This CDR3 has 17 amino acids. V was clipped by 1 base and J by 5 bases; unmatched bases: 12. CDR1 and CDR2 from the germline V gene are MGHRA and YSYEKL. Here the CDR3 reads CASSQGHSGGSGETQYF. Here the CDR3 DNA reads TGCGCCAGCAGCCAAGGGCATTCGGGGGGGAGCGGGGAGACCCAGTACTTC.

V is TRBV6-5 and J is TRBJ1-2; 9 nucleotides agree with TRBD1. From germline, CDR1 is MNHEY and CDR2 SVGAGI. CDR3 size: 13 residues. J was trimmed by 3 bases and V by 5 bases; bases with no gene match: 1. The CDR3 protein is CASSTGGDYGYTF. DNA of the CDR3: TGTGCCAGCAGTACAGGGGGCGACTATGGCTACACCTTC.

The rearrangement links TRBV25-1 to TRBJ2-7; D is unclear. V gave up 9 bases and J gave up 3 bases, with 9 bases separating them. The CDR3 is made up of 11 amino acids. CDR1 is MGHDK and CDR2 is SYGVNS in the germline V gene. CDR3 sequence reads: CASRQVYEQYF. The CDR3 region has the DNA TGTGCCAGTCGACAAGTCTACGAGCAGTACTTC.

This rearrangement joins TRBV7-3 to TRBJ2-7, with 7 bases aligning to TRBD1. From germline, CDR1 is SGHTA and CDR2 FQGTGA. After removal of 5 bases from V and 7 bases from J, the junction contained 8 bases not matched to a gene. The CDR3 is made up of 13 amino acids. The CDR3 loop reads CASSGDRVWEQYF. The CDR3 DNA is TGTGCCAGCAGCGGAGACAGGGTGTGGGAGCAGTACTTC.

This rearrangement joins TRBV9 to TRBJ2-3, with 9 bases that match TRBD2. The CDR3 extends over 16 amino acids. The germline gives CDR1 SGDLS, CDR2 YYNGEE. V was pared by 0 bases and J by 7 bases, with 9 bases of the junction left unmatched. The CDR3 DNA sequence: TGTGCCAGCAGCGTAGGGTCTAGCGGGGAGACTAATACGCAGTATTTT. Its protein is CASSVGSSGETNTQYF. Full variable domain (rest looked up from reference TRBV9 and TRBJ2-3): DSGVTQTPKHLITATGQRVTLRCSPRSGDLSVYWYQQSLDQGLQFLIQYYNGEERAKGNILERFSAQQFPDLHSELNLSSLELGDSALYFCASSVGSSGETNTQYFGPGTRLTVL.

V and J are TRBV7-2 and TRBJ2-5, with 13 bases aligning to TRBD2. Germline V gene sequence: CDR1 SGHTA, CDR2 FQGNSA. The CDR3 totals 14 residues. Unmatched junction bases numbered 0, after V lost 3 bases and J lost 5 bases. CDR3 sequence reads: CASSLTSGGETQYF. The CDR3 bases are TGTGCCAGCAGCTTGACTAGCGGGGGGGAGACCCAGTACTTC.